This is a list of T cell receptor beta chains from one sample in a study of blood T cells in healthy people across ages. In TCRdb, the 5' RACE reads were re-called with MiXCR into one record per CDR3 protein. Of some 800,000 distinct CDR3 sequences listed, approximately 25% are singletons. The same data also went into a second study, on T cells of mothers and their children.

Sequenced material: blood. The receptors here all came from a boy aged 5 to 17 in good health. CDR3s include the opening cysteine and the closing phenylalanine or tryptophan. The D gene is left open where the match is weak. The size entry is marked missing in some rows and otherwise reads once, few, many or a size class.

clone size | J gene | V gene | D gene | CDR3 DNA | CDR3 protein
- | TRBJ1-5 | TRBV12-3/TRBV12-4 | - | TGTGCCAGCAGTTTAGCGGGGGTAAATCAGCCCCAGCATTTT | CASSLAGVNQPQHF
- | TRBJ1-5 | TRBV2 | - | TGTGCCAGCAGTGAACGGGGCAGGGTAGTAGGTCAGCCCCAGCATTTT | CASSERGRVVGQPQHF
- | TRBJ2-5 | TRBV12-1 | - | TGTGCCAGCAGCTCTTGCCCTTTTAGCGGGAGGGCAGAAGAGACCCAGTACTTC | CASSSCPFSGRAEETQYF
- | TRBJ2-1 | TRBV6-1 | - | TGTGCCAGCAGTGAGCAGGAAAAAGGTGGGAGCGCCTACAATGAGCAGTTCTTC | CASSEQEKGGSAYNEQFF
few | TRBJ2-5 | TRBV28 | TRBD1 | TGTGCCAGCAGTCCACAAACCTTCCGGGACAGTGAGACCCAGTACTTC | CASSPQTFRDSETQYF
many | TRBJ2-1 | TRBV7-3 | - | TGTGCCAGCAGCCCCATCCGCGGGGCCTCCTACAATGAGCAGTTCTTC | CASSPIRGASYNEQFF
- | TRBJ2-5 | TRBV7-2 | - | TGTGCCAGCAGCTTCTTGCAGGGTGTTGAGGGCCAGTACTTC | CASSFLQGVEGQYF
few | TRBJ2-5 | TRBV5-1 | TRBD2 | TGCGCCAGCAGCTCCTTTGCGACTAGCGGGAGGGCCCAAGAGACCCAGTACTTC | CASSSFATSGRAQETQYF
- | TRBJ1-6 | TRBV27 | - | TGTGCCAGCAGTGGGACACCGGGTTCACCCCTCCACTTT | CASSGTPGSPLHF
few | TRBJ1-4 | TRBV20-1 | TRBD1 | TGCAGTGCTAGACAGGGGGTATATGAAAAACTGTTTTTT | CSARQGVYEKLFF
few | TRBJ1-1 | TRBV5-1 | TRBD1 | TGCGCCAGCAGCTCCCGGGACAGGTTGGGTGAAGCTTTCTTT | CASSSRDRLGEAFF
few | TRBJ2-7 | TRBV28 | - | TGTGCCAGCAGTTTAATGGGGCCCCAATTAAATTCCTACGAGCAGTACTTC | CASSLMGPQLNSYEQYF
- | TRBJ1-2 | TRBV9 | TRBD1 | TGTGCCAGCAGCGAGGGGACAGGGTATGGCTACACCTTC | CASSEGTGYGYTF
- | TRBJ2-3 | TRBV4-1 | - | TGCGCCAGCAGCCCCTTAGCGGTGAAGGGTCCAGATACGCAGTATTTT | CASSPLAVKGPDTQYF